Below, 5 T cell receptor beta chains from the same sample are listed, as sequenced in a study of T-cell memory formation after mild COVID-19. TCRdb re-analysed the 5' RACE reads in MiXCR, keeping a single row per CDR3 protein. Found here are a few hundred thousand distinct CDR3 sequences, 27% of them singletons; the top ten hold about an eighth. The sequenced sample consisted of PBMCs or a T cell subset sorted from them (not recorded which). The receptors derive from an adult woman who had mild COVID-19 (a few samples of this study predate the infection). Cell type and time point are not known.

This clonotype was counted only a few times. J is TRBJ2-1 and V is TRBV7-2; 7 positions agree with TRBD2. The V gene's germline CDR1 is SGHTA and CDR2 FQGNSA. The CDR3 sequence is 13 residues long. V dropped 4 bases and J dropped 10; count of bases not matched to a gene: 7. DNA for the CDR3: TGTGCCAGCAGCTGGGGGGGAGTTGAGGAGCAGTTCTTC. Encoded protein: CASSWGGVEEQFF. The whole variable domain, filled in from reference TRBV7-2 and TRBJ2-1, reads GAGVSQSPSNKVTEKGKDVELRCDPISGHTALYWYRQSLGQGLEFLIYFQGNSAPDKSGLPSDRFSAERTGGSVSTLTIQRTQQEDSAVYLCASSWGGVEEQFFGPGTRLTVL.

This clonotype was detected a few times. The gene calls are TRBV29-1 and TRBJ1-5; no reliable D call. V lost 5 bases to trimming and J lost 0 bases, with 8 bases between them. This CDR3 comprises 13 residues. Germline values: CDR1 SQVTM, CDR2 ANQGSEA. The CDR3, as DNA: TGCAGCGTTAGGCTTTATAGCAATCAGCCCCAGCATTTT. It encodes CSVRLYSNQPQHF.

The V call is TRBV5-1, the J call TRBJ1-2; D might be TRBD1 (6 bases). Germline loops: CDR1 SGHRS, CDR2 YFSETQ. V lost 2 bases, J lost 3 bases, and 11 bases lay in between. The CDR3 covers 14 residues. The CDR3: CASSLISGDYGYTF. The CDR3 DNA follows: TGCGCCAGCAGCTTAATATCAGGGGACTATGGCTACACCTTC. The entire variable domain, with the rest obtained from reference TRBV5-1 and TRBJ1-2, is as follows: KAGVTQTPRYLIKTRGQQVTLSCSPISGHRSVSWYQQTPGQGLQFLFEYFSETQRNKGNFPGRFSGRQFSNSRSEMNVSTLELGDSALYLCASSLISGDYGYTFGSGTRLTVV.

The chain employs TRBV20-1 and TRBJ1-1; D is possibly TRBD1 (5 bases). V was pared by 0 bases and J by 1 base, with 15 bases between. CDR1 is DFQATT and CDR2 is SNEGSKA in the germline V gene (reference sequence). The CDR3 totals 16 residues. CDR3 nucleotides: TGCAGTGCTAGAGATCCGGGGCTCGTGGCGAACACTGAAGCTTTCTTT. It is translated as CSARDPGLVANTEAFF.

This chain joins TRBV4-3 and TRBJ2-1; D is ambiguous. Germline-derived CDR1 and CDR2 are LGHNA and YSLEER. Trimming pared 0 bases from V and 5 bases from J, leaving 11 bases between. The CDR3 extends over 15 amino acids. The CDR3 DNA follows: TGCGCCAGCAGCCAAGATGGTGGCCCTAACAATGAGCAGTTCTTC. It codes for CASSQDGGPNNEQFF.